This T cell receptor beta chain stems from a study of T cells in Graves' hyperthyroidism and ophthalmopathy. From RNA transcripts, TCR beta CDR3 regions were amplified. The HTBI primer set served for first-round RT-PCR of the TCR CDR3. TCRdb called the multiplex PCR reads again in MiXCR, with one record for every CDR3 protein. The table has 490,000 or so distinct CDR3 sequences, about 16% seen once. V was cut by 3 bases and J by 6 bases, with 11 bases left in between. CDR3 size: 14 residues. Germline lookup yields CDR1 LNHDA and CDR2 SQIVND (reference sequence). The sequenced material came from blood. The source is a woman aged 25 to 39 with Graves' ophthalmopathy. The gene calls are TRBV19 and TRBJ2-2, with TRBD1 as a possible D gene (5 bases). Here the CDR3 DNA reads TGTGCCAGTAGTATCAGGGAAAAGTCCGGGGAGCTGTTTTTT. It codes for CASSIREKSGELFF.